Below, 21 T cell receptor beta chains from the same sample are listed, as sequenced in a study of metastatic and nonmetastatic thyroid tumors (dated by TCRdb to the early 2020s). Library prep was done by PCR. TCRdb shows the sequencer as Illumina HiSeq 4000. Using fastp trimming at Q25 and MiXCR clonotype assembly, TCRdb reanalyzed the public sequencing data and kept in-frame beta chains. This sample holds tens of thousands of clones; about a third were observed only once. Of the sample, 25% to 35% falls within the top ten clones. Before undergoing thyroid surgery, none of the patients had been given any kind of treatment. The sample comprised tumor tissue. These TCRs come from a female donor with papillary thyroid cancer or a benign thyroid nodule (not recorded which). Some clones in this sample may be carry-over from other donors' samples.

This clone was detected only a few times. The chain combines TRBV2 with TRBJ2-2; the match to TRBD1 covers 9 bases. The CDR3 runs to 14 residues. The V gene's germline CDR1 is SNHLY and CDR2 FYNNEI. J was trimmed by 5 bases and V by 7 bases; bases with no gene match: 5. The CDR3 DNA reads TGTGCCAGCAAAAGGACAGGGGAAACCGGGGAGCTGTTTTTT. Protein sequence: CASKRTGETGELFF.

The chain has TRBV6-1 and TRBJ2-7; the match to TRBD2 covers 7 bases. Trimming cost V 4 bases and J 2 bases; bases outside gene matches: 5. The CDR3 has 14 residues. The germline V gene encodes CDR1 MNHNS and CDR2 SASEGT. The DNA for the CDR3 is TGTGCCAGCAGTGTCGGGGGGTCCCCCTACGAGCAGTACTTC. It is translated as CASSVGGSPYEQYF.

This chain connects TRBV7-2 to TRBJ2-2; TRBD2 matches 12 bases. V lost 5 bases and J lost 7; bases outside the gene matches: 5. CDR1 and CDR2 (germline): SGHTA, FQGNSA. The CDR3 runs to 15 residues. As DNA, the CDR3 is TGTGCCAGCAGCCCGGGACTAGCGGGTTTCGGGGAGCTGTTTTTT. Translated: CASSPGLAGFGELFF. The variable domain in full, completed from reference TRBV7-2 and TRBJ2-2, reads GAGVSQSPSNKVTEKGKDVELRCDPISGHTALYWYRQSLGQGLEFLIYFQGNSAPDKSGLPSDRFSAERTGGSVSTLTIQRTQQEDSAVYLCASSPGLAGFGELFFGEGSRLTVL.

This chain joins TRBV5-1 and TRBJ2-1; 9 positions match TRBD1. In germline, CDR1 is SGHRS, CDR2 YFSETQ. The V gene end was trimmed by 0 bases and the J gene end by 9 bases; junction bases not matched to a gene: 7. The CDR3 has 15 residues. CDR3 protein: CASSLEQGAESEQFF. The DNA for the CDR3 is TGCGCCAGCAGCTTGGAACAGGGGGCCGAGAGTGAGCAGTTCTTC.

The chain uses TRBV11-2 and TRBJ2-7; D not certain. V was cut by 9 bases and J by 2 bases, with 11 bases left in between. From germline, CDR1 is SGHAT and CDR2 FQNNGV. The CDR3 has 12 amino acids. CDR3 region: CASSQDAYEQYF. For the CDR3, the DNA is TGTGCCAGTAGTCAAGATGCCTACGAGCAGTACTTC.

A few counts support this clone. The chain has TRBV6-2 or TRBV6-3 and TRBJ2-1, with D possibly being TRBD2 (5 bases). The CDR3 sequence is 15 residues long. The V gene's germline CDR1 is MNHEY and CDR2 SVGEGT. The V end lost 2 bases, the J end lost 7 bases, and 15 bases lay between the germline ends. In DNA, the CDR3 is TGTGCCAGCAGTTACCCGGGATCCCGGAGGAATGAGCAGTTCTTC. This encodes CASSYPGSRRNEQFF.

The chain carries TRBV14 and TRBJ1-6; D gene unclear. The CDR3 length is 14 residues. V was pared by 0 bases and J by 10 bases, with 10 bases between. In germline, CDR1 is SGHDN, CDR2 FVKESK. DNA for the CDR3: TGTGCCAGCAGCCAAGACTGGGGAGACTCACCCCTCCACTTT. The encoded protein is CASSQDWGDSPLHF.

V is TRBV28 and J is TRBJ1-2; a weak D match, TRBD1 (6 bases). The CDR3 is 14 amino acids. V gave up 4 bases and J gave up 3 bases, with 12 bases separating them. Germline loops: CDR1 MDHEN, CDR2 SYDVKM. The CDR3, as DNA: TGTGCCAGCAGTTCACAGGGAAGGGACTATGGCTACACCTTC. Translated: CASSSQGRDYGYTF.

This clone was counted a few times. The V call is TRBV27, the J call TRBJ2-1, with 11 bases aligning to TRBD2. With V trimmed by 3 bases and J by 3 bases, 7 bases remained unmatched. There are 17 residues in the CDR3. Germline V gene data show CDR1 as MNHEY and CDR2 as SMNVEV (reference sequence). The CDR3 sequence is CASSFELAGVLYNEQFF. The CDR3 DNA is TGTGCCAGCAGTTTTGAACTAGCGGGAGTGCTCTACAATGAGCAGTTCTTC.

The chain recombines TRBV20-1 with TRBJ2-1; D is perhaps TRBD1 or TRBD2 (5 bases each). This CDR3 comprises 13 residues. Germline V gene data show CDR1 as DFQATT and CDR2 as SNEGSKA (reference sequence). V lost 5 bases to trimming and J lost 10 bases, with 18 bases between them. The CDR3 loop reads CSAPRTGGYEQFF. Written as DNA, the CDR3 is TGCAGTGCTCCCCGGACTGGGGGTTACGAGCAGTTCTTC.

The chain joins TRBV24-1 to TRBJ1-1; D gene unclear. Germline V gives CDR1 KGHDR, CDR2 SFDVKD. Trimming pared 5 bases from V and 1 base from J, leaving 4 bases between. This CDR3 contains 12 residues. CDR3 in amino acids: CATSGGNTEAFF. In DNA form, the CDR3 reads TGTGCCACCAGTGGGGGGAACACTGAAGCTTTCTTT.

The rearrangement uses TRBV19 and TRBJ2-3, with unresolved D. CDR1 and CDR2 from the germline V gene are LNHDA and SQIVND (reference sequence). The V and J ends lost 5 bases and 11 bases respectively, with 11 bases between them. The length of the CDR3 is 11 residues. The CDR3 region is CASSFGIMQYF. The CDR3 DNA sequence: TGTGCCAGTAGTTTTGGGATTATGCAGTATTTT. Complete variable domain (other parts from reference TRBV19 and TRBJ2-3): DGGITQSPKYLFRKEGQNVTLSCEQNLNHDAMYWYRQDPGQGLRLIYYSQIVNDFQKGDIAEGYSVSREKKESFPLTVTSAQKNPTAFYLCASSFGIMQYFGPGTRLTVL.

The gene calls are TRBV20-1 and TRBJ2-7, with TRBD2 identical over 10 bases. Germline loops: CDR1 DFQATT, CDR2 SNEGSKA (reference sequence). The CDR3 sequence is 15 residues long. J gave up 6 bases and V 5 bases, and 13 bases lay outside the gene matches. This chain's CDR3 is CSARPPSGRAVEQYF. The CDR3 DNA is TGCAGTGCTCGCCCACCCAGCGGGAGGGCCGTCGAGCAGTACTTC.

The gene calls are TRBV20-1 and TRBJ1-6; D ambiguous. This CDR3 is 14 amino acids long. V shed 1 base and J shed 8 bases, with 12 bases lying between them. Germline CDR1 and CDR2: DFQATT and SNEGSKA (reference sequence). Written as DNA, the CDR3 is TGCAGTGCTAGAGGGCTGGGTTGGGATTCACCCCTCCACTTT. It encodes CSARGLGWDSPLHF.

The chain employs TRBV3-1 and TRBJ2-3; either TRBD1 or TRBD2 may supply D (5 bases each). CDR1 is LGHDT, CDR2 YNNKEL, per germline (reference sequence). Trimming removed 0 bases from V and 0 bases from J, with 13 bases in between. CDR3 size: 17 residues. DNA for the CDR3: TGTGCCAGCAGCCAAGAACACCCGGGGCAGAGCACAGATACGCAGTATTTT. Amino acids: CASSQEHPGQSTDTQYF.

This clone has a count of ten or more. The chain carries TRBV19 and TRBJ2-1; 7 bases match TRBD1. Per germline, CDR1 LNHDA and CDR2 SQIVND (reference sequence). This CDR3 spans 14 amino acids. Trimming at V came to 2 bases and at J to 5 bases, leaving 3 bases not matched to a gene. CDR3 coding DNA: TGTGCCAGTAGTATAAGGGGGCGGAACAATGAGCAGTTCTTC. Protein: CASSIRGRNNEQFF.

The rearrangement uses TRBV6-2 or TRBV6-3 and TRBJ2-7; D may be TRBD1 (6 bases). V was clipped by 2 bases and J by 5 bases, with 16 bases between them. CDR1 is MNHEY, CDR2 SVGEGT, per germline. The CDR3 contains 15 residues. The DNA of the CDR3 is TGTGCCAGCAGTTACCAAGGGGGAGTGAGTCACGAGCAGTACTTC. This sequence encodes CASSYQGGVSHEQYF.

This clone was detected a few times. The chain combines TRBV6-4 with TRBJ2-2, with D possibly matching TRBD2 (5 bases). Trimming shortened V by 0 bases and J by 6 bases, and 17 bases separated the two germline ends. The germline CDR1 and CDR2 sequences are MRHNA and SNTAGT. The CDR3 spans 17 residues. This CDR3 reads CASSDSGLAGESGELFF. CDR3 DNA sequence: TGTGCCAGCAGTGACTCGGGCCTAGCCGGGGAGTCCGGGGAGCTGTTTTTT.

This clone was recorded a few times. This sequence joins TRBV27 and TRBJ2-7; TRBD1 matches 9 bases. CDR1 MNHEY and CDR2 SMNVEV come from the germline V gene (reference sequence). This CDR3 spans 18 amino acids. V was pared by 3 bases and J by 3 bases, with 15 bases of the junction left unmatched. CDR3 coding DNA: TGTGCCAGCAGTTTCTCAAGAGACCGGGACAGGGATTTCTACGAGCAGTACTTC. Translation: CASSFSRDRDRDFYEQYF.

The chain couples TRBV12-3 or TRBV12-4 to TRBJ1-5, with TRBD1 identical over 11 bases. After removal of 6 bases from V and 6 bases from J, the junction contained 4 bases not matched to a gene. There are 14 residues in the CDR3. Written as DNA, the CDR3 is TGTGCCAGCAGCCGCGGACAGGGGGCTCAGCCCCAGCATTTT. Protein product: CASSRGQGAQPQHF.

The rearrangement uses TRBV10-3 and TRBJ2-7, with unresolved D. V lost 3 bases and J lost 1, with 7 bases in between. CDR1 is ENHRY, CDR2 SYGVKD, per germline. The CDR3 runs 13 residues. CDR3 nucleotide sequence: TGTGCCATCAGTGATGGACGATCCTACGAGCAGTACTTC. The encoded protein is CAISDGRSYEQYF.